Included here is one T cell receptor (beta chain) sequence, with context. Libraries were prepared by immunoSEQ multiplex PCR; TCRdb keeps only in-frame clonotypes and omits some of them. The table gives approximately 190,000 clones; the top ten clones make up around 2% of it. These data come from a study of control samples from healthy donors and cancer patients. Trimming cost V 6 bases and J 4 bases, with 19 bases left between them. The CDR3 consists of 17 residues. CDR1 is WSHSY and CDR2 is SAAADI in the germline V gene. The chain is built from TRBV10-2 and TRBJ2-6; D is perhaps TRBD1 (6 bases). This sequence originates from a woman younger than 45 in good health. The sequencing input was blood. In DNA form, the CDR3 reads TGCGCCAGCAGGGAAACAGGGAATCCTGGCGGGGCCAACGTCCTGACTTTC. Translated: CASRETGNPGGANVLTF.